These T cell receptor beta chains were read from a single sample in a study of blood T cells in healthy people across ages. TCRdb re-called the 5' RACE reads with MiXCR, one entry per CDR3 protein. The sample includes 550,000 to 800,000 distinct CDR3 sequences, around a fifth seen only once; the top ten take roughly 3.6%. Sequencing used blood. The origin of the receptors is a man between 65 and 85 years old in good health. CDR3s leave out the opening cysteine and the closing phenylalanine or tryptophan. Fields, in order: D gene, V gene, J gene, CDR3 protein. The D gene is left open where the match is weak.

.	TRBV11-2	TRBJ2-3	ASSLVGGSAADTQY
.	TRBV5-1	TRBJ1-1	ASSLGISGNTEAF
.	TRBV5-4	TRBJ2-5	ASSLAGLQGKETQY
TRBD1	TRBV24-1	TRBJ2-3	ATSDKGQVTDTQY
TRBD1	TRBV25-1	.	ASSLDRSHEQF
.	TRBV24-1	TRBJ1-5	ATSDPRQGNQPQH
.	TRBV7-9	TRBJ2-2	ASRATGNTGELF
.	TRBV12-3/TRBV12-4	TRBJ2-5	ATAYSNQETQY
TRBD2	TRBV5-6	TRBJ2-3	ASSEEGAQGGWTDTQY
TRBD1	TRBV7-2	TRBJ1-2	ASSLAFIDRGHGYT
TRBD2	TRBV5-1	TRBJ2-5	ASSLEGGGFQTQY
.	TRBV6-5	TRBJ1-2	ASTEGRGGYT
.	TRBV5-1	TRBJ2-7	ASSLGMLTKGYEQY
.	TRBV11-2	TRBJ2-1	ASAGLSYNEQF
.	TRBV9	TRBJ2-2	ASSVAIIQGTPNTGELF
.	TRBV9	TRBJ2-5	ASSVSTGTPIETQY
.	TRBV20-1	.	SARGRIYEQY
TRBD1	TRBV7-2	TRBJ1-4	ASSPRTGGWSEKLF
TRBD2	TRBV9	TRBJ2-5	ASSVVAGVDETQY
TRBD2	TRBV19	TRBJ2-1	ATLETSGSNDQF
.	TRBV12-5	TRBJ2-5	ASGLGLETQY
.	TRBV7-9	TRBJ1-4	ASRKTGPAELF
.	TRBV12-3/TRBV12-4	TRBJ1-5	ASSLTTKANQPQH
.	TRBV7-9	TRBJ2-3	ASSSDSYRTDTQY
TRBD2	TRBV7-9	TRBJ2-1	ASSLSGASSYNEQF
TRBD2	TRBV28	.	ASSVPGLAGVTYEQY
TRBD2	TRBV4-3	TRBJ2-1	ASSHRASGSDEQF
.	TRBV20-1	TRBJ2-1	SAREGLEHNEQF
.	TRBV7-8	TRBJ1-6	ASSLGGVPTLH
TRBD1	TRBV20-1	TRBJ2-3	SAKQGARADTQY
.	TRBV20-1	TRBJ2-2	SAQESGNTGELF
TRBD1	TRBV5-6	TRBJ2-7	ASSQRQGDEQY
.	TRBV28	TRBJ2-5	ASSLSDRLFVTQY
.	TRBV24-1	TRBJ2-1	ATSDFEAREQF
.	TRBV12-3/TRBV12-4	TRBJ1-4	ASSLWAGEKLF